Each of the 21 T cell receptor beta chains below was sequenced from the same sample in a study of blood T cell repertoires in COVID-19. Here immunoSEQ multiplex PCR was the method, and the copy in TCRdb shows in-frame clones only, minus some. The sample records 140,000 to 150,000 clones, 86% being singletons. Sequenced: PBMCs or T cells enriched from blood (not recorded which). Receptors were obtained from a man between 50 and 59 years old who had recovered from COVID-19.

The chain has TRBV19 and TRBJ2-1, with TRBD2 matching over 9 bases. The ends lost 7 bases at V and 0 bases at J; junction bases unmatched: 7. Germline assignment: CDR1 LNHDA and CDR2 SQIVND (reference sequence). There are 16 residues in the CDR3. Here the CDR3 reads CASKRSGGSSYNEQFF. CDR3 nucleotide sequence: TGTGCCAGTAAGAGAAGCGGGGGGAGCTCCTACAATGAGCAGTTCTTC.

The chain joins TRBV7-2 to TRBJ2-3; no clear D gene. There are 13 residues in the CDR3. V lost 5 bases and J lost 6, with 12 bases in between. Germline values: CDR1 SGHTA, CDR2 FQGNSA. CDR3 bases: TGTGCCAGCAGCAAAAACCCTCGGGATACGCAGTATTTT. This gives the protein CASSKNPRDTQYF.

This chain connects TRBV28 to TRBJ1-2; a weak D match, TRBD1 (6 bases). CDR3 length: 14 amino acids. Germline V gene lookup returns CDR1 MDHEN and CDR2 SYDVKM. Trimming took off 6 bases at V and 0 bases at J, with 11 bases between the two ends. CDR3 coding DNA: TGTGCCAGCAGGGGGACAATCACTAACTATGGCTACACCTTC. Its translation: CASRGTITNYGYTF.

The chain couples TRBV7-8 to TRBJ2-5; D gene unclear. V lost 6 bases and J 7 bases, leaving 15 bases between the germline ends. The CDR3 runs 13 residues. Germline lookup yields CDR1 SGHVS and CDR2 FQNEAQ. CDR3 DNA sequence: TGTGCCAGCAGAAATCCGAGTCTCGGGACCCAGTACTTC. This gives the protein CASRNPSLGTQYF.

The DNA for the CDR3 is TGTGCCAGCAGCTTTACAGGGATTAGCAATCAGCCCCAGCATTTT. Translating gives CASSFTGISNQPQHF. The rearrangement links TRBV5-5 to TRBJ1-5; D possibly corresponds to TRBD1 (6 bases). The CDR3 contains 15 residues. Trimming took 2 bases from V and 0 from J, leaving 9 bases between them. Germline V gene data show CDR1 as SGHKS and CDR2 as YYEKEE (reference sequence).

The chain carries TRBV7-9 and TRBJ1-2; tentatively, D is TRBD1 (5 bases). The CDR3 runs to 14 residues. Trimming pared 6 bases from V and 2 bases from J, leaving 13 bases between. The germline gives CDR1 SEHNR, CDR2 FQNEAQ (reference sequence). The CDR3 sequence: CASRPGGGNYGYTF. The CDR3 DNA is TGTGCCAGCAGGCCCGGGGGAGGGAACTATGGCTACACCTTC. The full variable domain, rest sourced from reference TRBV7-9 and TRBJ1-2, is DTGVSQNPRHKITKRGQNVTFRCDPISEHNRLYWYRQTLGQGPEFLTYFQNEAQLEKSRLLSDRFSAERPKGSFSTLEIQRTEQGDSAMYLCASRPGGGNYGYTFGSGTRLTVV.

The J gene is TRBJ2-2, the V gene TRBV19; 9 bases fit TRBD1. CDR1 is LNHDA, CDR2 SQIVND, per germline (reference sequence). The V gene end was trimmed by 9 bases and the J gene end by 4 bases; junction bases not matched to a gene: 3. The CDR3 extends over 13 amino acids. Here the CDR3 reads CARGGQGTGELFF. The CDR3 region has the DNA TGTGCCAGAGGGGGACAGGGCACCGGGGAGCTGTTTTTT.

V is TRBV9 and J is TRBJ1-2, with D maybe TRBD1 (5 bases). V lost 3 bases and J lost 3, with 15 bases in between. Germline CDR1 is SGDLS and CDR2 is YYNGEE. The CDR3 contains 15 residues. The CDR3 nucleotides read TGTGCCAGCAGCGCCGGCGGAGGGACCTACTATGGCTACACCTTC. Its translation: CASSAGGGTYYGYTF.

The chain couples TRBV15 to TRBJ1-1, with a weak D call TRBD1 (5 bases). The germline V and J ends were trimmed by 1 base and 10 bases, with 10 bases remaining between them. The CDR3 totals 12 residues. The germline gives CDR1 LNHNV, CDR2 YYDKDF (reference sequence). The CDR3 bases are TGTGCCACCAGCAGAGCGGGGGACGGAGCTTTCTTT. This translates into CATSRAGDGAFF.

This chain links TRBV6-5 with TRBJ2-3, with 7 bases that match TRBD1. J was trimmed by 5 bases and V by 5 bases; bases with no gene match: 7. The CDR3 runs to 14 residues. The germline gives CDR1 MNHEY, CDR2 SVGAGI. The CDR3 nucleotides are TGTGCCAGCAGTCCGACAGGGCCAGAAGATACGCAGTATTTT. It translates to CASSPTGPEDTQYF.

CDR3 in DNA: TGTGCCAGCAGCTTTGCTAAACAGGGGCCGCATTCGGGCTATGGCTACACCTTC. This sequence encodes CASSFAKQGPHSGYGYTF. The chain is built from TRBV11-3 and TRBJ1-2; 7 bases fit TRBD1. The CDR3 covers 18 residues. Germline CDR1 SGHNT, CDR2 YENEEA. J lost 4 bases, V lost 3 bases, and 17 bases had no gene match.

This chain connects TRBV7-3 to TRBJ1-1; 8 bases align to TRBD1. V shed 5 bases, J shed 4 bases, and the junction held 9 bases outside the gene matches. Per the germline V gene, CDR1 is SGHTA and CDR2 is FQGTGA. This CDR3 region has 15 residues. The CDR3 region is CASSPSRGPVTEAFF. CDR3 DNA sequence: TGTGCCAGCAGCCCTTCCAGGGGGCCGGTCACTGAAGCTTTCTTT.

About this clone itself: This specimen includes other DNA sequences encoding the same CDR3. Here the CDR3 reads CASSLSGGGSNQPQHF. CDR3 sequence (DNA): TGTGCCAGCTCCCTCAGCGGGGGAGGCAGCAATCAGCCCCAGCATTTT. The rearrangement uses TRBV18 and TRBJ1-5, with D possibly matching TRBD1 (5 bases). The CDR3 runs 16 residues. Germline CDR1 and CDR2: KGHSH and LQKENI. The V end lost 6 bases, the J end lost 1 base, and 16 bases lay between the germline ends.

The chain is built from TRBV18 and TRBJ2-5; possible D gene TRBD1, 6 bases. The CDR3 extends over 16 amino acids. V gave up 0 bases and J gave up 8 bases, with 19 bases separating them. CDR1 is KGHSH, CDR2 LQKENI, per germline. The CDR3 DNA is TGTGCCAGCTCACCACCGAAGGGGGTGACTGGTCGAACCCAGTACTTC. Its translation is CASSPPKGVTGRTQYF.

The rearrangement joins TRBV7-2 to TRBJ2-7; D might be TRBD1 (5 bases). The germline V gene encodes CDR1 SGHTA and CDR2 FQGNSA. Deletions cut 2 bases from V and 3 bases from J, with 14 bases between. CDR3 length: 15 residues. In nucleotides, the CDR3 is TGTGCCAGCAGCTTACCCGGGCAGGGCTTCTACGAGCAGTACTTC. This codes for CASSLPGQGFYEQYF.

The V and J genes are TRBV9 and TRBJ2-5; 9 bases line up with TRBD2. CDR3 length: 16 amino acids. Trimming took 0 bases from V and 1 from J; bases not matched to a gene: 4. Germline V gene sequence: CDR1 SGDLS, CDR2 YYNGEE. This CDR3 is CASSVGQRGAQETQYF. CDR3 sequence (DNA): TGTGCCAGCAGCGTAGGCCAGCGGGGGGCCCAAGAGACCCAGTACTTC.

The chain links TRBV25-1 to TRBJ2-5; 7 bases align to TRBD2. The CDR3 sequence is 15 residues long. The germline V gene has CDR1 MGHDK and CDR2 SYGVNS. V shed 4 bases, J shed 0 bases, and the junction held 5 bases outside the gene matches. The DNA of the CDR3 is TGTGCCAGCAGTGCAGCGGGACCATACCAAGAGACCCAGTACTTC. It yields the protein CASSAAGPYQETQYF.

A note on this clone: At the DNA level, this CDR3 is encoded by other sequences in the same sample as well. The CDR3 DNA follows: TGCAGCGTGGAGGACAGGGGCGGAGAGACCCAGTACTTC. Encoded protein: CSVEDRGGETQYF. The rearrangement uses TRBV29-1 and TRBJ2-5; 9 bases agree with TRBD1. Per the germline V gene, CDR1 is SQVTM and CDR2 is ANQGSEA. J gave up 4 bases and V 6 bases, and 6 bases lay outside the gene matches. The CDR3 sequence is 13 residues long.

This rearrangement joins TRBV15 to TRBJ1-3; no clear D gene. The germline V gene has CDR1 LNHNV and CDR2 YYDKDF (reference sequence). V was cut by 8 bases and J by 1 base, with 9 bases left in between. The CDR3 is 13 amino acids. The CDR3 region is CATRPFSGNTIYF. In DNA, the CDR3 is TGTGCCACCCGTCCTTTTTCTGGAAACACCATATATTTT.

This clone occurred a few times. The chain recombines TRBV7-9 with TRBJ2-7; 7 positions agree with TRBD1. The CDR3 totals 15 residues. Germline V gene sequence: CDR1 SEHNR, CDR2 FQNEAQ (reference sequence). The V gene end was trimmed by 1 base and the J gene end by 1 base; junction bases not matched to a gene: 4. Written as DNA, the CDR3 is TGTGCCAGCAGCTTAGGGGACAGCGGATCCTACGAGCAGTACTTC. It codes for CASSLGDSGSYEQYF.

The chain couples TRBV6-5 to TRBJ1-2, with a possible D match to TRBD1 (5 bases). Germline V gives CDR1 MNHEY, CDR2 SVGAGI. Trimming pared 7 bases from V and 0 bases from J, leaving 12 bases between. This CDR3 has 14 residues. CDR3 region: CASTKTVSNYGYTF. CDR3 DNA: TGTGCCAGCACCAAGACAGTGTCTAACTATGGCTACACCTTC.